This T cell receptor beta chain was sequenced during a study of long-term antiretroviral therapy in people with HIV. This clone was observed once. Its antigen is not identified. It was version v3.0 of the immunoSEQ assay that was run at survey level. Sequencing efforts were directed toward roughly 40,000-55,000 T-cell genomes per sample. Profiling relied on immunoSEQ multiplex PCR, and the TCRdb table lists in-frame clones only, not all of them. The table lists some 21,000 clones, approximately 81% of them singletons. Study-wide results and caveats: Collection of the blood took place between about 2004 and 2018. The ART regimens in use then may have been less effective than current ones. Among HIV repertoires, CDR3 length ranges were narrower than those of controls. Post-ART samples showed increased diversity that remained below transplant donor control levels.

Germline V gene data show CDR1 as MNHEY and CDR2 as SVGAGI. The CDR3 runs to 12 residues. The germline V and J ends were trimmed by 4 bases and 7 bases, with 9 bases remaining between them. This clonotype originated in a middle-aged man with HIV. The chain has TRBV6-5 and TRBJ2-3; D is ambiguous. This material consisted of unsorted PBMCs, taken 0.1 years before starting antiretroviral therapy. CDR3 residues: CASSSYWNTQYF. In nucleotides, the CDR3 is TGTGCCAGCAGTTCCTATTGGAATACGCAGTATTTT.